The sequence of this TCR beta chain was determined in a study of blood T cell repertoires in COVID-19 (dated by TCRdb to 2020 to 2022). Background for the entire study: Collaborator samples came from the United States, Italy and Spain and covered acute and convalescent phases of COVID-19. Nearly every sample came with metadata listing a de-identified subject ID, COVID-19 status, age in years and sex. Subjects who had been exposed to COVID-19, were actively infected with it, or had recovered from it provided the deeply sampled blood TCRbeta repertoires that made up the dataset. The material from the prospective study consisted of cDNA or gDNA derived from T cells, B-cell-depleted T cells, or PBMCs. Samples were obtained from the ongoing ImmuneRACE study (first 160 participants) and from approximately 1,200 subjects provided by 6 global collaborators. The repertoires were released in a freely available public database intended as a resource for research on the immune response to SARS-CoV-2. HLA class I and class II types, where available, came from metadata supplied by the sample provider rather than from assay-based typing.

V lost 4 bases and J lost 0 bases; the stretch between them is 13 bases long. Based on the germline V gene, the CDR1 and CDR2 sequences are SGHDT and YYEEEE. The CDR3, from cysteine to phenylalanine, totals 16 residues. Only CDR3 DNA remains: 48 bases, in frame from the first base. A note on this clone: The clone's antigen remains unknown. Nothing much larger sits one base from this clone, and base qualities are not available.

Each collaborating institution followed its own protocols to collect whole blood in K2EDTA tubes. For TCRbeta analysis, collaborator samples were shipped as frozen whole blood, as isolated PBMCs, or as DNA extracted from either sample type. General conclusions and limits of the study: Clinical and demographic metadata were provided uncurated, with the amount varying by source and participant.

TCRbeta CDR3 regions were amplified from genomic DNA using the immunoSEQ Assay, a bias-controlled multiplex PCR. Processing in the source paper ran as follows. The number of nucleated cells in each sample was estimated from the amplification of reference gene primers within the assay. To quantify the absolute abundance of each unique TCRbeta CDR3 rearrangement, sequence reads were collapsed and filtered. Productive Simpson clonality was computed per sample as the square root of Simpson's diversity index over productive rearrangements. TCRdb provides this immuneACCESS table in a form limited to in-frame rearrangements. Some clones are lacking; in checked studies, under half of them reflect an unresolved V gene, and why the rest are absent is not known. V and J calls and clone size are those listed in that table; D and trimming were worked out from the DNA. The sample profile shows roughly 67,000 clones; roughly 86% of them were found once. Roughly 3.7% of the sample goes to the ten largest clones.

The chain is assembled from TRBV5-6 and TRBJ2-2, with the D gene not clear enough to name. The clonotype originates from a middle-aged man with acute or convalescent COVID-19. Sequencing used peripheral blood. The sequenced DNA is TGTGCCAGCAGCCTGATCGGTTCCCCGAACACCGGGGAGCTGTTTTTT. Translated, this is CASSLIGSPNTGELFF.